This T cell receptor beta chain was profiled in a study of CD8+ T cells in alopecia areata. At the level of the study: Treated patients were dosed with oral tofacitinib, taking 5 to 10 mg twice daily. Study results and caveats: Among patients, TCR sharing was less clear than in mice, a difference possibly due in part to HLA diversity in the patient population.

Described treatment: oral pan-JAK inhibitor, 5-10 mg twice daily. The CDR3 sequence is 11 residues long. The germline V gene encodes CDR1 ENHRY and CDR2 SYGVKD. V lost 11 bases, J lost 9 bases, and 7 bases stayed unmatched. A note on this clone: As yet, its antigen is unknown.

Sequencing used cDNA as its template, made by extracting RNA and reverse transcribing it. Sequencing was performed with immunoSEQ multiplex PCR; in TCRdb, only in-frame clones are kept and a portion is missing. The data show about 220,000 clones, with more than 45% seen just once and more than 1.5% held by the top ten. The chain couples TRBV10-3 to TRBJ2-1; TRBD2 agrees at 7 bases. Specimen: CD4+ T cells sorted from blood, collected at week 4, from a patient treated with tofacitinib. This clonotype was obtained from a human donor with alopecia areata. The CDR3 DNA reads TGTGCCCGCGGGGAGGGCGGTGAGCAGTTCTTC. It yields the protein CARGEGGEQFF.